Following are 2 T cell receptor beta chains from one sample sequenced in a study of human T cells and chemical hapten exposure. In TCRdb, the RACE reads were re-called with MiXCR into one record per CDR3 protein. The sample carries some 96,000 distinct CDR3 sequences, 25% to 35% recorded once. Regarding time point: patch test 3, about 24 weeks after DPC sensitization. Specified treatment: therapeutic diphenylcyclopropenone sensitization with weekly scalp DPC. The source material was whole blood, sampled in connection with sensitization to the hapten diphenylcyclopropenone (DPC). The receptors originated from a man aged 40-55 years with alopecia areata. Some clones in this sample may be carry-over from other donors' samples.

CDR3 DNA: TGTGCCAGCAGCCCGGGGCACCAAAGGCAGGGTCAGTACTTC. Encoded protein: CASSPGHQRQGQYF. The chain joins TRBV7-2 to TRBJ2-4; D may be TRBD1 or TRBD2 (5 bases each). This CDR3 contains 14 residues. The germline V and J ends were trimmed by 5 bases and 12 bases, with 20 bases remaining between them. Germline V gene lookup returns CDR1 SGHTA and CDR2 FQGNSA.

The gene calls are TRBV2 and TRBJ2-3; tentative D call: TRBD2 (6 bases). Germline-derived CDR1 and CDR2 are SNHLY and FYNNEI. Trimming cost V 7 bases and J 1 base, with 12 bases left between them. There are 14 residues in the CDR3. The chain's CDR3 is CASIGGAGTDTQYF. CDR3 coding DNA: TGTGCCAGCATTGGAGGGGCGGGCACAGATACGCAGTATTTT.